This T cell receptor beta chain stems from a study of blood T cell repertoires in COVID-19 (dated by TCRdb to 2019 to 2021). The study in broad terms: The collaborator samples originated in the United States, Italy and Spain and spanned the acute and convalescent phases of COVID-19. The prospective study material was composed of cDNA or gDNA derived from T cells, B-cell-depleted T cells, or PBMCs. Deeply sampled blood TCRbeta repertoires from subjects exposed to, actively infected with, or recovered from COVID-19 were included in the dataset. The repertoires were released in a freely available public database intended as a resource for research on the immune response to SARS-CoV-2. Samples came from the ongoing ImmuneRACE study (first 160 participants) plus 1,254 subjects from 6 global collaborators. Sample metadata almost always included a de-identified subject ID, COVID-19 status, age in years and sex. HLA class I and class II types, where available, came from metadata supplied by the sample provider rather than from assay-based typing.

TCRbeta CDR3 regions were amplified from genomic DNA by means of the immunoSEQ Assay, a bias-controlled multiplex PCR. The paper's data handling went like this. Nucleated cell counts per sample were estimated from amplification of reference gene primers within the assay. To quantify the absolute abundance of each unique TCRbeta CDR3 rearrangement, sequence reads were collapsed and filtered. Productive Simpson clonality was computed per sample as the square root of Simpson's diversity index over productive rearrangements. Drawn from immuneACCESS, this table holds only the in-frame rearrangements with V and J called that TCRdb kept. Clones are partly lost; checked studies trace under half to an unresolved V gene and leave the rest unexplained. The V and J calls and clone size come from that table; D and trimming were worked out from the DNA. A total of more than 150,000 clones appear in this sample, roughly four fifths of them only once. The ten largest clones represent about 10% of the sample.

Germline trimming amounts to 4 bases on V and 7 bases on J, with 6 as the count of junction bases outside the gene matches. CDR1 and CDR2, per the germline V gene, are SGHRS and YFSETQ. The CDR3 measures 15 amino acids from cysteine to phenylalanine. Just CDR3 DNA is preserved here, 45 bases in frame from base 1. Enrolling through a virtual design, the prospective study's participants ranged in age from roughly 18 to 90 years and lived across about two dozen United States geographic areas. Cohort assignment in the prospective study relied on participant-reported clinical history from a screening survey and a study questionnaire. Recovered participants in ImmuneRACE Cohort 3 were defined by two consecutive negative NP/OP PCR tests, clearance by a healthcare professional, or resolution of symptoms. In the prospective study, mobile phlebotomists collected whole blood, serum and a nasopharyngeal or oropharyngeal swab from each participant. Over an approximately 2-month period, participants in the prospective study had the option of providing additional blood draws and questionnaires. Blood samples from the prospective study were shipped frozen or at room temperature prior to DNA extraction.

Concerning this clone itself: Its target antigen remains unknown. Per-base qualities were not stored, and no clone one base away is much larger.

Results and caveats for the whole study, not just this receptor: The amount of clinical and demographic metadata varied by source and participant and was provided uncurated.

Recombination connected TRBV5-1 to TRBJ2-1, with 12 central nucleotides matching TRBD2. The clonotype comes from a man between 35 and 55 years old who had recovered from COVID-19. The sequenced sample consisted of PBMCs or T cells enriched from blood (not recorded which). CDR3 loop: CASSTGLAGLNEQFF. In nucleotide form, the sequence is TGCGCCAGCAGCACGGGACTAGCGGGCCTTAATGAGCAGTTCTTC.